The 20 T cell receptor beta chains below were found in one sample sequenced in a study of human T cells and chemical hapten exposure. TCRdb processed the RACE reads anew with MiXCR; each CDR3 protein has one entry. The top ten clones hold more than 13% of a sample with roughly 42,000 distinct CDR3 sequences, 9.6% of them seen once. Sample time point: patch test 2, 6 weeks after DPC sensitization. As for treatment: therapeutic diphenylcyclopropenone sensitization with weekly scalp DPC. Whole blood, unfractionated, served as the material for total RNA extraction. The sample here was whole blood, taken in connection with sensitization to the hapten diphenylcyclopropenone (DPC). The receptors here all came from a woman aged 30 to 39 with alopecia areata. Some clones in this sample may be carry-over from other donors' samples.

This chain links TRBV11-3 with TRBJ2-1; 10 bases match TRBD2. The CDR3 has 17 residues. Trimming at V came to 5 bases and at J to 9 bases, leaving 16 bases not matched to a gene. Germline CDR1 and CDR2: SGHNT and YENEEA. The CDR3 loop reads CASSPGGASGSIGEQFF. The CDR3 nucleotides are TGTGCCAGCAGCCCAGGGGGGGCTAGCGGGAGTATCGGTGAGCAGTTCTTC.

Many counts were recorded for this clonotype. The chain is built from TRBV9 and TRBJ1-4; D possibly corresponds to TRBD1 (6 bases). The CDR3 length is 16 residues. The V gene's germline CDR1 is SGDLS and CDR2 YYNGEE. Trimming took 3 bases from V and 3 from J, leaving 15 bases between them. The CDR3 DNA is TGTGCCAGCAGCGAGAGGGCCGGGGGCCCTAATGAAAAACTGTTTTTT. This encodes CASSERAGGPNEKLFF.

This clonotype has more than one count but fewer than ten. The chain combines TRBV5-1 with TRBJ1-1; possibly TRBD1 for D (6 bases). The CDR3 has 14 residues. Trimming stripped 2 bases from V and 1 base from J, with 9 bases between. Germline values: CDR1 SGHRS, CDR2 YFSETQ. The CDR3 protein is CASSFSGANTEAFF. The CDR3 nucleotides read TGCGCCAGCAGCTTTTCGGGGGCGAACACTGAAGCTTTCTTT. The variable domain in full, with the rest retrieved from reference TRBV5-1 and TRBJ1-1, is KAGVTQTPRYLIKTRGQQVTLSCSPISGHRSVSWYQQTPGQGLQFLFEYFSETQRNKGNFPGRFSGRQFSNSRSEMNVSTLELGDSALYLCASSFSGANTEAFFGQGTRLTVV.

This clonotype showed up many times. At one end, the junction sequence differs from germline, possibly due to a read error. V is TRBV7-9 and J is TRBJ2-2; D uncertain. Looked up from germline, CDR1 is SEHNR and CDR2 is FQNEAQ (reference sequence). The CDR3 is made up of 15 amino acids. The CDR3 DNA is TGTGCCAGCAGTTTAGTGGGGTTCGACACCGGGGAGCTGTTTTTT. It is translated as CASSLVGFDTGELFF.

About this clonotype itself: Lacking the conserved final phenylalanine or tryptophan, this CDR3 likely reflects a read error. V usage is TRBV24-1 and J usage is TRBJ1-2; D gene ambiguous. Trimming pared 5 bases from V and 4 bases from J, leaving 10 bases between. The CDR3 is made up of 13 amino acids. Germline CDR1 and CDR2: KGHDR and SFDVKD. The CDR3, as DNA: TGTGCCACCAGTGGGACCGGGTCCTATGGCTACACCTAC. As protein: CATSGTGSYGYTY.

By its share, this clonotype is medium-sized. This chain links TRBV12-3 or TRBV12-4 with TRBJ2-1; 8 bases align to TRBD2. This CDR3 is built from 15 residues. With V trimmed by 9 bases and J by 4 bases, 11 bases remained unmatched. The CDR3 bases are TGTGCCAGTTCACGGGGGGGCTTATTATACAATGAGCAGTTCTTC. Protein product: CASSRGGLLYNEQFF.

This clonotype appeared many times. The chain is built from TRBV7-2 and TRBJ2-4; TRBD2 aligns across 12 bases. Germline CDR1 reads SGHTA; CDR2 reads FQGNSA. The length of the CDR3 is 20 residues. Unmatched junction bases numbered 16, after V lost 7 bases and J lost 0 bases. CDR3 DNA sequence: TGTGCCAGCACCCTACAGAGCGGGCTAGCGGGGGGGTTAGCCAAAAACATTCAGTACTTC. Translating it yields CASTLQSGLAGGLAKNIQYF.

This clonotype came up a few times. The V and J genes are TRBV19 and TRBJ2-6, with a possible D match to TRBD1 (8 bases). CDR3 length: 18 residues. CDR1 is LNHDA and CDR2 is SQIVND in the germline V gene (reference sequence). Trimming took off 6 bases at V and 0 bases at J, with 18 bases between the two ends. The CDR3 loop reads CASRGGGTGRSGANVLTF. As DNA, the CDR3 is TGTGCCAGTAGAGGGGGAGGGACAGGACGCTCTGGGGCCAACGTCCTGACTTTC.

A word on this clonotype: With a much larger clone just one base away, this may be a read error. The genes are TRBV14 and TRBJ2-3; 7 bases match TRBD1. CDR3 length: 13 residues. Losses at the gene ends were 10 bases for V and 5 bases for J; bases not matched to a gene: 9. CDR1 and CDR2 from the germline V gene are SGHDN and FVKESK. The CDR3 loop reads CANRRQGEDTQYF. In DNA, the CDR3 is TGTGCCAACAGGCGACAGGGAGAAGATACGCAGTATTTT.

The chain employs TRBV12-3 or TRBV12-4 and TRBJ1-5; D is unresolved. The CDR3 runs 13 residues. Trimming shortened V by 7 bases and J by 6 bases, and 13 bases separated the two germline ends. CDR3 DNA: TGTGCCAGCACCCAGGATCTTAGTCAGCCCCAGCATTTT. This encodes CASTQDLSQPQHF.

Ten or more counts support this clonotype. The chain employs TRBV29-1 and TRBJ2-3; D is possibly TRBD1 or TRBD2 (6 bases each). Trimming pared 4 bases from V and 2 bases from J, leaving 13 bases between. In germline, CDR1 is SQVTM, CDR2 ANQGSEA. The CDR3 length is 14 residues. In DNA form, the CDR3 reads TGCAGCGTTGCCGGGGGCATATACACAGATACGCAGTATTTT. Amino acid sequence: CSVAGGIYTDTQYF.

This clonotype was detected a few times. J is TRBJ2-2 and V is TRBV2; D is perhaps TRBD2 (6 bases). Germline V gene sequence: CDR1 SNHLY, CDR2 FYNNEI. This CDR3 comprises 11 residues. CDR3 DNA: TGTGCAAGCGGGTTACCCGGGGAGCTGTTTTTT. This translates into CASGLPGELFF. Looking up the rest from reference TRBV2 and TRBJ2-2 gives the full variable domain: EPEVTQTPSHQVTQMGQEVILRCVPISNHLYFYWYRQILGQKVEFLVSFYNNEISEKSEIFDDQFSVERPDGSNFTLKIRSTKLEDSAMYFCASGLPGELFFGEGSRLTVL.

This clonotype was counted a few times. The rearrangement links TRBV9 to TRBJ2-2; D remains ambiguous. Deletions cut 2 bases from V and 4 bases from J, with 9 bases between. The germline V gene has CDR1 SGDLS and CDR2 YYNGEE. The CDR3 extends over 14 amino acids. The CDR3 is CASSVGEITGELFF. The CDR3 DNA reads TGTGCCAGCAGCGTCGGAGAGATCACCGGGGAGCTGTTTTTT.

This clonotype appeared a few times. The V and J genes are TRBV20-1 and TRBJ1-1; a possible D gene is TRBD1 (5 bases). CDR1 is DFQATT and CDR2 is SNEGSKA in the germline V gene (reference sequence). This CDR3 region has 10 residues. V dropped 3 bases and J dropped 14 bases, with 13 bases sitting between them. CDR3 sequence: CSASGDVRFF. Here the CDR3 DNA reads TGCAGTGCTAGTGGGGACGTTCGGTTCTTT.

This clonotype came up many times. This chain connects TRBV7-6 to TRBJ1-1; possibly TRBD1 for D (6 bases). Germline-derived CDR1 and CDR2 are SGHVS and FNYEAQ. CDR3 size: 14 residues. V was pared by 3 bases and J by 1 base, with 9 bases between. The CDR3: CASSLRGQNTEAFF. The CDR3 DNA reads as TGTGCCAGCAGCTTGAGGGGACAGAACACTGAAGCTTTCTTT.

Worth noting for this clonotype: This clone may be a read error of a much larger clone one base away. The V and J genes are TRBV5-5 and TRBJ2-7, with TRBD2 identical over 9 bases. The germline V gene encodes CDR1 SGHKS and CDR2 YYEKEE (reference sequence). This CDR3 spans 15 amino acids. The chain's CDR3 is CASSLTTSGTYGQYF. In nucleotides, the CDR3 is TGTGCCAGCAGCCTCACGACTAGCGGCACCTACGGGCAGTACTTC.

The chain has TRBV9 and TRBJ1-4; no definite D call. V was cut by 3 bases and J by 6 bases, with 9 bases left in between. The germline gives CDR1 SGDLS, CDR2 YYNGEE. The CDR3 is made up of 13 amino acids. CDR3 sequence reads: CASSGGLDEKLFF. DNA of the CDR3: TGTGCCAGCAGCGGAGGTCTAGATGAAAAACTGTTTTTT. The whole variable domain, remainder taken from reference TRBV9 and TRBJ1-4, is DSGVTQTPKHLITATGQRVTLRCSPRSGDLSVYWYQQSLDQGLQFLIQYYNGEERAKGNILERFSAQQFPDLHSELNLSSLELGDSALYFCASSGGLDEKLFFGSGTQLSVL.

The genes are TRBV6-2 or TRBV6-3 and TRBJ1-2; TRBD1 agrees at 9 bases. Germline CDR1 is MNHEY and CDR2 is SVGEGT. V gave up 2 bases and J gave up 6 bases; unmatched junction bases: 1. The CDR3 is made up of 13 amino acids. The CDR3 spells CASSYGTGNGYTF. The CDR3 region has the DNA TGTGCCAGCAGTTACGGGACAGGGAATGGCTACACCTTC.

This clonotype was recorded a few times. This sequence joins TRBV19 and TRBJ1-2; D perhaps matches TRBD1 (5 bases). V was clipped by 2 bases and J by 2 bases, with 12 bases between them. CDR1 LNHDA and CDR2 SQIVND come from the germline V gene (reference sequence). This CDR3 has 15 residues. The CDR3 DNA reads TGTGCCAGTAGTATACAATTTACAGGAAACTATGGCTACACCTTC. This gives the protein CASSIQFTGNYGYTF.

This clonotype was detected only a few times. V and J are TRBV11-2 and TRBJ2-5; 7 bases map to TRBD2. Germline V lookup: CDR1 SGHAT, CDR2 FQNNGV. J lost 4 bases, V lost 7 bases, and 18 bases had no gene match. The CDR3 contains 17 residues. This CDR3 reads CASTITGRRGNGETQYF. The CDR3 DNA is TGTGCCAGCACCATAACGGGGCGGCGGGGGAACGGAGAGACCCAGTACTTC.